The 12 T cell receptor beta chains presented below share a single source sample, sequenced in a study of shared clonotypes between healthy human individuals. Generated by immunoSEQ multiplex PCR, the TCRdb table keeps only in-frame clones and is missing some. The sample comprises roughly 330,000 clones, approximately 79% of which are singletons, and around 10% rests with the top ten. Sequencing was performed on memory CD4+ T cells sorted from blood. As to subset: CD45RA-negative fraction. The receptors shown here come from a man aged 25 to 40 in good health.

The V gene is TRBV4-1, the J gene TRBJ1-2; D gene unclear. Per the germline V gene, CDR1 is MGHRA and CDR2 is YSYEKL. There are 14 residues in the CDR3. V shed 1 base and J shed 2 bases, with 8 bases lying between them. CDR3 sequence reads: CASSQGVLNYGYTF. The CDR3 DNA reads TGCGCCAGCAGCCAAGGCGTTTTGAACTATGGCTACACCTTC.

This clone was seen a handful of times. This chain connects TRBV5-1 to TRBJ2-1; 7 bases are shared with TRBD1. The CDR3 contains 14 residues. CDR1 and CDR2 (germline): SGHRS, YFSETQ. The ends lost 0 bases at V and 5 bases at J; junction bases unmatched: 2. The CDR3 is CASSLAGQDNEQFF. The DNA for the CDR3 is TGCGCCAGCAGCTTGGCCGGACAGGACAATGAGCAGTTCTTC. Using reference TRBV5-1 and TRBJ2-1 for the parts outside the CDR3, the full variable domain is KAGVTQTPRYLIKTRGQQVTLSCSPISGHRSVSWYQQTPGQGLQFLFEYFSETQRNKGNFPGRFSGRQFSNSRSEMNVSTLELGDSALYLCASSLAGQDNEQFFGPGTRLTVL.

The gene calls are TRBV9 and TRBJ2-1; 7 nucleotides line up with TRBD2. Germline-derived CDR1 and CDR2 are SGDLS and YYNGEE. The CDR3 sequence is 13 residues long. Trimming cost V 0 bases and J 13 bases; bases outside gene matches: 7. The CDR3, as DNA: TGTGCCAGCAGCGTAGCTGAGGCGGGAGCCCAGTTCTTC. Its translation is CASSVAEAGAQFF.

The chain recombines TRBV5-6 with TRBJ2-3; tentatively, D is TRBD1 (6 bases). The CDR3 runs 14 residues. Germline V gene sequence: CDR1 SGHDT, CDR2 YYEEEE. V gave up 0 bases and J gave up 1 base, with 6 bases separating them. The CDR3 region has the DNA TGTGCCAGCAGCTTGGCAGGGGGCACAGATACGCAGTATTTT. Protein product: CASSLAGGTDTQYF.

This rearrangement joins TRBV4-3 to TRBJ1-2; 7 bases agree with TRBD1. V dropped 4 bases and J dropped 7; count of bases not matched to a gene: 3. This CDR3 has 12 residues. Germline V CDR1 and CDR2: LGHNA, YSLEER. In DNA form, the CDR3 reads TGCGCCAGCAGCCCTCAGGGGGGTGGCTACACCTTC. This codes for CASSPQGGGYTF.

This clone was observed many times. This sequence joins TRBV2 and TRBJ1-5, with D possibly matching TRBD1 (5 bases). Trimming took 7 bases from V and 0 from J, leaving 10 bases between them. The CDR3 has 14 residues. Per the germline V gene, CDR1 is SNHLY and CDR2 is FYNNEI. CDR3 DNA: TGTGCCAGCACTGGGGCAAATAGCAATCAGCCCCAGCATTTT. Protein product: CASTGANSNQPQHF.

This chain links TRBV6-1 with TRBJ1-5; D gene ambiguous. V gave up 4 bases and J gave up 0 bases, with 10 bases separating them. The CDR3 is 15 amino acids. Germline CDR1 MNHNS, CDR2 SASEGT. CDR3 bases: TGTGCCAGCAGTGTGTCGAGGGATAGCAATCAGCCCCAGCATTTT. It encodes CASSVSRDSNQPQHF.

This clone has just one count. V is TRBV4-3 and J is TRBJ2-3, with 8 bases lining up with TRBD1. From germline, CDR1 is LGHNA and CDR2 YSLEER. Losses at the gene ends were 5 bases for V and 0 bases for J; bases not matched to a gene: 13. The length of the CDR3 is 18 residues. CDR3 DNA: TGCGCCAGCAGCGTGACAGGGGAGGTTGGTCCTAGCACAGATACGCAGTATTTT. Translated, it gives CASSVTGEVGPSTDTQYF.

A single count supports this clone. The chain is built from TRBV28 and TRBJ2-7, with 7 nucleotides matching TRBD2. Germline CDR1 reads MDHEN; CDR2 reads SYDVKM. The CDR3 consists of 15 residues. V shed 6 bases, J shed 0 bases, and the junction held 8 bases outside the gene matches. The CDR3 protein is CASSLGEGISYEQYF. DNA for the CDR3: TGTGCCAGCAGCCTGGGGGAGGGAATCTCCTACGAGCAGTACTTC.

A few counts support this clone. The gene calls are TRBV29-1 and TRBJ2-1; tentative D call: TRBD1 (6 bases). CDR1 and CDR2 (germline): SQVTM, ANQGSEA. CDR3 length: 11 residues. V lost 4 bases, J lost 8 bases, and 9 bases lay in between. As DNA, the CDR3 is TGCAGCGTTGCCAGGGGAGATGAGCAGTTCTTC. It codes for CSVARGDEQFF.

The chain carries TRBV6-1 and TRBJ2-7, with TRBD2 matching over 13 bases. The germline V gene encodes CDR1 MNHNS and CDR2 SASEGT. The CDR3 consists of 15 residues. Losses at the gene ends were 5 bases for V and 3 bases for J; bases not matched to a gene: 4. Here the CDR3 DNA reads TGTGCCAGCAGTTTACTAGCGGGAGGGCGCTACGAGCAGTACTTC. Protein sequence: CASSLLAGGRYEQYF.

This clone was seen at least ten times. V is TRBV29-1 and J is TRBJ2-7, with D perhaps TRBD1 (6 bases). The V and J ends lost 3 bases and 5 bases respectively, with 14 bases between them. Germline assignment: CDR1 SQVTM and CDR2 ANQGSEA. The CDR3 is made up of 13 amino acids. CDR3 coding DNA: TGCAGCGTTGATTTTACAGGGCTTAACGAGCAGTACTTC. Residues: CSVDFTGLNEQYF.